This T cell receptor beta chain is drawn from a study of blood T cell repertoires in COVID-19. Looking at the study overall: COVID-19 samples collected from the United States, Italy and Spain covered acute and convalescent phases. T cells, B-cell-depleted T cells, or PBMCs supplied cDNA or gDNA.

CDR3 length equals 15 residues. With 0 bases clipped from V and 8 bases from J, the junction kept 6 bases outside the gene matches. The germline V gene has CDR1 SGHRS and CDR2 YFSETQ. TCRdb's table, derived via immunoSEQ multiplex PCR, lists solely in-frame clones and lacks some. The table records approximately 260,000 clones, 86% of them present only once. Sequencing was performed on peripheral blood. This receptor was obtained from a man younger than 30 with active or convalescent COVID-19. The gene calls are TRBV5-1 and TRBJ2-2; 8 positions agree with TRBD2. The CDR3, as DNA: TGCGCCAGCAGCTTGGCAGCGGGAGAGAGGGGGGAGCTGTTTTTT. This sequence encodes CASSLAAGERGELFF.